A single sample is the source of the 7 T cell receptor beta chains below, sequenced in a study of cytomegalovirus exposure and HLA in healthy donors. PCR involved 60 Vbeta and 13 Jbeta primers. The repertoire was sequenced with immunoSEQ multiplex PCR; TCRdb's copy has only in-frame clones and lacks some. In the table there are approximately 100,000 clones, about four fifths of which are singletons. Material for sequencing was PBMCs. The receptors shown here come from a woman in her thirties or forties in good health and CMV-seronegative.

The CDR3 spells CATSREPGVSELFF. In DNA form, the CDR3 reads TGTGCCACCAGCAGAGAGCCAGGGGTATCGGAACTGTTTTTT. This sequence joins TRBV15 and TRBJ1-4; D perhaps matches TRBD1 (6 bases). V lost 0 bases and J 12 bases, leaving 14 bases between the germline ends. CDR3 size: 14 residues. Germline CDR1 LNHNV, CDR2 YYDKDF (reference sequence).

The chain employs TRBV15 and TRBJ2-5; weak D call: TRBD2 (7 bases). The CDR3 runs 17 residues. V gave up 0 bases and J gave up 4 bases, with 18 bases separating them. CDR1 and CDR2 from the germline V gene are LNHNV and YYDKDF (reference sequence). The CDR3 coding sequence is TGTGCCACCAGCAGAGAAATTTTGGGCGGGGGCGGAGAGACCCAGTACTTC. Translated: CATSREILGGGGETQYF.

The chain joins TRBV6-5 to TRBJ2-7; TRBD1 aligns across 9 bases. The CDR3 is 14 amino acids. Looked up from germline, CDR1 is MNHEY and CDR2 is SVGAGI. V lost 5 bases to trimming and J lost 4 bases; unmatched junction nucleotides: 6. Here the CDR3 DNA reads TGTGCCAGCAGTACCCCGGGACAGGGTTACGAGCAGTACTTC. This sequence encodes CASSTPGQGYEQYF.

V gene TRBV11-2 combines with J gene TRBJ2-2; 7 bases agree with TRBD2. Germline V CDR1 and CDR2: SGHAT, FQNNGV. The CDR3 spans 16 residues. With V trimmed by 3 bases and J by 1 base, 5 bases remained unmatched. CDR3 nucleotides: TGTGCCAGCAGCTTGAGCGAGCGGGGGAACACCGGGGAGCTGTTTTTT. It codes for CASSLSERGNTGELFF.

V usage is TRBV7-2 and J usage is TRBJ2-3; D gene ambiguous. CDR3 length equals 11 residues. From germline, CDR1 is SGHTA and CDR2 FQGNSA. Trimming took 6 bases from V and 7 from J, leaving 8 bases between them. The CDR3 loop is CASSAANTQYF. In nucleotides, the CDR3 is TGTGCCAGCAGTGCTGCGAATACGCAGTATTTT.

V is TRBV30 and J is TRBJ2-1, with D perhaps matching TRBD2 (5 bases). V gave up 3 bases and J gave up 9 bases, with 9 bases separating them. The CDR3 runs 11 residues. Germline V gene sequence: CDR1 GTSNPN, CDR2 SVGIG (reference sequence). CDR3: CAWREGLEQFF. Written as DNA, the CDR3 is TGTGCCTGGAGAGAGGGCCTTGAGCAGTTCTTC.

Relative to its sample, this clone is large. This chain connects TRBV11-1 to TRBJ2-5; TRBD2 matches at 7 bases. The V segment lost 1 base and the J segment 5 bases; nucleotides outside the gene matches: 1. Germline V gene sequence: CDR1 SGHAT, CDR2 FQDESV (reference sequence). This CDR3 comprises 13 residues. The CDR3 reads CASSLGRGETQYF. The CDR3 DNA follows: TGTGCCAGCAGCTTAGGGCGGGGGGAGACCCAGTACTTC.